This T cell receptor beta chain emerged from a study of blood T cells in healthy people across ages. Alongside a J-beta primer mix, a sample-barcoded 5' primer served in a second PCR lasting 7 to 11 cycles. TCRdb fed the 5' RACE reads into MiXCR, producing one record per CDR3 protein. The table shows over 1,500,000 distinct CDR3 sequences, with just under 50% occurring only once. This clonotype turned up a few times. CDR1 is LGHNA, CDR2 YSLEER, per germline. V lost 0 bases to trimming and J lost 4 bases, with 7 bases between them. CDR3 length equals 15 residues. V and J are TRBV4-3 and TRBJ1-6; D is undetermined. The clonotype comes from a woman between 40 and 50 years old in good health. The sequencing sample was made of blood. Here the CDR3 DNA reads TGCGCCAGCAGCCAAGACGGAGCTTATAATTCACCCCTCCACTTT. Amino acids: CASSQDGAYNSPLHF.